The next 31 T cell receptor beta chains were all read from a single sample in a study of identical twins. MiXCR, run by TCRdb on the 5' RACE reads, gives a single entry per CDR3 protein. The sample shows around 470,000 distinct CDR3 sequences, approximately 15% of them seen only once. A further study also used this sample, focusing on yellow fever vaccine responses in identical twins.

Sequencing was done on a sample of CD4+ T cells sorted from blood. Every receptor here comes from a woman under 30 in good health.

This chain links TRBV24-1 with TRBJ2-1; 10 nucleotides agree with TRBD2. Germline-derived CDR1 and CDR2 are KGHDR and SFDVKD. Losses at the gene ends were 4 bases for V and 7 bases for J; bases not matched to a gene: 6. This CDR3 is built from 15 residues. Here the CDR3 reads CATSDMGLASNEQFF. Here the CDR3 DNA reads TGTGCCACCAGTGACATGGGACTAGCGAGTAATGAGCAGTTCTTC.

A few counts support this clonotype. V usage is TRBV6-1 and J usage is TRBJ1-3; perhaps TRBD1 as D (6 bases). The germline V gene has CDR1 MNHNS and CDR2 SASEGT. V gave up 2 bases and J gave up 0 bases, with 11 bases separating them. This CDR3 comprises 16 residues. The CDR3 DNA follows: TGTGCCAGCAGTGAACTCGACAGGATCTCTGGAAACACCATATATTTT. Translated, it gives CASSELDRISGNTIYF.

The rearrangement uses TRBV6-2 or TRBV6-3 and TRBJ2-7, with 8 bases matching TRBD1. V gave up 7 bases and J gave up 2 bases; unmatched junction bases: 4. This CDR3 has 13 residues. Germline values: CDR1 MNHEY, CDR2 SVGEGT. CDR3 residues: CASNRGETYEQYF. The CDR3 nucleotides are TGTGCCAGCAACAGGGGGGAAACCTACGAGCAGTACTTC.

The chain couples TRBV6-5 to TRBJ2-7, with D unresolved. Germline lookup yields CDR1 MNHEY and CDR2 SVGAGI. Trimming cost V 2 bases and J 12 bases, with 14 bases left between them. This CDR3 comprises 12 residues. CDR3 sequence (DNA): TGTGCCAGCAGTTACGACGCTGGGCGGCTGTACTTC. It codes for CASSYDAGRLYF.

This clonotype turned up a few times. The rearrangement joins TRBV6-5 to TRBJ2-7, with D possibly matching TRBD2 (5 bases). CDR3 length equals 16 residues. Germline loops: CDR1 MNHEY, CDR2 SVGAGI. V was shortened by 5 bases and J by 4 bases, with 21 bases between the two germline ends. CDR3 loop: CASSTPARSGVYEQYF. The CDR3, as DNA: TGTGCCAGCAGTACTCCCGCCAGGTCCGGGGTATACGAGCAGTACTTC.

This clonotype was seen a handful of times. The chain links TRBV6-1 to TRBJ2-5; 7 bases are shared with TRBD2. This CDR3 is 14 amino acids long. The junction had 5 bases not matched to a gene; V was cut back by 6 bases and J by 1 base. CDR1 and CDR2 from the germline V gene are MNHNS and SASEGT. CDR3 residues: CASRNSGLQETQYF. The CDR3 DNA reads TGTGCCAGCAGAAATAGCGGGCTCCAAGAGACCCAGTACTTC.

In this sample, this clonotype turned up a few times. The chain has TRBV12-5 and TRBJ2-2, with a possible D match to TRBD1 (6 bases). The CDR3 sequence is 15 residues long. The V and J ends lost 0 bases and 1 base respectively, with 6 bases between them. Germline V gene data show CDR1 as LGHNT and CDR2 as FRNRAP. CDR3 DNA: TGTGCTAGTGGTTTGGTACAGGGGAACACCGGGGAGCTGTTTTTT. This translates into CASGLVQGNTGELFF. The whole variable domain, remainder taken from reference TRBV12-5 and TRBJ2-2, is DARVTQTPRHKVTEMGQEVTMRCQPILGHNTVFWYRQTMMQGLELLAYFRNRAPLDDSGMPKDRFSAEMPDATLATLKIQPSEPRDSAVYFCASGLVQGNTGELFFGEGSRLTVL.

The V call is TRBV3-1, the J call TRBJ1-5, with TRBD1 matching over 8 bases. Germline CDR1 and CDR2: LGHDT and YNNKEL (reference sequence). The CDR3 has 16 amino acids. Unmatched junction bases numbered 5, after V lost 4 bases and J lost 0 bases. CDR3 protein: CASSPGTGLSNQPQHF. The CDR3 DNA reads TGTGCCAGCAGCCCCGGGACAGGTCTTAGCAATCAGCCCCAGCATTTT.

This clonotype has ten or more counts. The CDR3 region is CASSKLMGTGELFF. The DNA for the CDR3 is TGTGCCAGCAGCAAACTGATGGGGACCGGGGAGCTGTTTTTT. The chain recombines TRBV6-5 with TRBJ2-2; D ambiguous. The V end lost 6 bases, the J end lost 5 bases, and 13 bases lay between the germline ends. Germline V gene sequence: CDR1 MNHEY, CDR2 SVGAGI. This CDR3 region has 14 residues.

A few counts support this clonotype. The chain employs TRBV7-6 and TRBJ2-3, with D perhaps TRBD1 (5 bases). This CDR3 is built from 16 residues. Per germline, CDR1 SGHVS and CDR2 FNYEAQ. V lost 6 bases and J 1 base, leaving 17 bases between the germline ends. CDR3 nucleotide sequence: TGTGCCAGCAGTATCCTTGGGGCAGCCGGCACAGATACGCAGTATTTT. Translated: CASSILGAAGTDTQYF. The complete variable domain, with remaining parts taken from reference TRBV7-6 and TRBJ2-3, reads GAGVSQSPRYKVTKRGQDVALRCDPISGHVSLYWYRQALGQGPEFLTYFNYEAQQDKSGLPNDRFSAERPEGSISTLTIQRTEQRDSAMYRCASSILGAAGTDTQYFGPGTRLTVL.

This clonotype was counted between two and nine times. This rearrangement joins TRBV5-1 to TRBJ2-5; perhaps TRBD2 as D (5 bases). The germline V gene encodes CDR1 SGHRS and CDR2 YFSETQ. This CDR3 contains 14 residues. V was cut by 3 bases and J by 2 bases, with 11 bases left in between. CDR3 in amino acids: CASSSQRGQETQYF. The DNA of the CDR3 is TGCGCCAGCAGCTCCCAAAGAGGGCAAGAGACCCAGTACTTC. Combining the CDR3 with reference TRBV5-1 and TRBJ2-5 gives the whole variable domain KAGVTQTPRYLIKTRGQQVTLSCSPISGHRSVSWYQQTPGQGLQFLFEYFSETQRNKGNFPGRFSGRQFSNSRSEMNVSTLELGDSALYLCASSSQRGQETQYFGPGTRLLVL.

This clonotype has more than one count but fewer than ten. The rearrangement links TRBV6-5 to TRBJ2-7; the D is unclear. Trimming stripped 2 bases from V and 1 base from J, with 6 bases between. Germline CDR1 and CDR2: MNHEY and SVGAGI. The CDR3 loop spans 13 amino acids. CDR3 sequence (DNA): TGTGCCAGCAGTTACGTTGGTTCCTACGAGCAGTACTTC. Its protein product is CASSYVGSYEQYF.

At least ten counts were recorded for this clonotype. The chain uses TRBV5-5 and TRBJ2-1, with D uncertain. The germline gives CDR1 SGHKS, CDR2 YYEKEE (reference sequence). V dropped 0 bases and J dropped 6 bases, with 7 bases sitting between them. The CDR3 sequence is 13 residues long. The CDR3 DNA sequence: TGTGCCAGCAGCTTGGGGCCGGCCAATGAGCAGTTCTTC. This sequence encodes CASSLGPANEQFF. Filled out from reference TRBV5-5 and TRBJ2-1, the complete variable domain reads DAGVTQSPTHLIKTRGQQVTLRCSPISGHKSVSWYQQVLGQGPQFIFQYYEKEERGRGNFPDRFSARQFPNYSSELNVNALLLGDSALYLCASSLGPANEQFFGPGTRLTVL.

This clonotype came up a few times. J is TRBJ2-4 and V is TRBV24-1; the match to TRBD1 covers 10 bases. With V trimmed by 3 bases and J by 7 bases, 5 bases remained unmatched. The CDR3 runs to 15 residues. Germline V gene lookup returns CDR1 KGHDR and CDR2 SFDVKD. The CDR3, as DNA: TGTGCCACCAGTGATGGGGACAGGGGTGGGAACATTCAGTACTTC. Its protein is CATSDGDRGGNIQYF.

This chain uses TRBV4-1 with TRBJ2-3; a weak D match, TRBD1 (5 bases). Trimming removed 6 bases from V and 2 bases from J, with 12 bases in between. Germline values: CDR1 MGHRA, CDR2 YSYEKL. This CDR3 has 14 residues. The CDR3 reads CASRLQENTDTQYF. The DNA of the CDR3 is TGCGCCAGCAGATTACAGGAAAACACAGATACGCAGTATTTT.

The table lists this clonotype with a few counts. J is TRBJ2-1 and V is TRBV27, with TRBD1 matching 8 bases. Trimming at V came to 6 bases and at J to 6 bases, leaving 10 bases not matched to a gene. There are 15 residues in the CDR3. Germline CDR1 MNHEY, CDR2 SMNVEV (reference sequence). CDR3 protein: CASSPRTGSFNEQFF. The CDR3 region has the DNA TGTGCCAGCAGCCCCCGGACAGGGTCTTTCAATGAGCAGTTCTTC.

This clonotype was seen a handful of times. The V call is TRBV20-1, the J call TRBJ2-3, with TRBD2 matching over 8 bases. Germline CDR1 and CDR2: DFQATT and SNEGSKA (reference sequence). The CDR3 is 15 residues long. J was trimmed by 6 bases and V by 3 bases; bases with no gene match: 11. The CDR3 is CSASLSASGLDTQYF. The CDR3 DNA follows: TGCAGTGCTAGTCTATCTGCTAGCGGGTTGGATACGCAGTATTTT.

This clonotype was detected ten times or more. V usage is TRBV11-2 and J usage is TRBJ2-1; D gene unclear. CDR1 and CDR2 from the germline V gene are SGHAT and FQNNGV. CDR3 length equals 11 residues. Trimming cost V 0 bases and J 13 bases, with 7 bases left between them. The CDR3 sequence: CASSLEAEQFF. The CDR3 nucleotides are TGTGCCAGCAGCTTAGAGGCAGAACAGTTCTTC. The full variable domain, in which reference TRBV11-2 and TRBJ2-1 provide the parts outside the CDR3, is EAGVAQSPRYKIIEKRQSVAFWCNPISGHATLYWYQQILGQGPKLLIQFQNNGVVDDSQLPKDRFSAERLKGVDSTLKIQPAKLEDSAVYLCASSLEAEQFFGPGTRLTVL.

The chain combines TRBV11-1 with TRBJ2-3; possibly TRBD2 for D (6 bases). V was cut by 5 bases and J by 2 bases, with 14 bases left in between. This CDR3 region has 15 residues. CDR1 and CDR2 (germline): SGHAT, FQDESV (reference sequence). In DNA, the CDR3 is TGTGCCAGCAGCGCCCAACTAGCTACCACAGATACGCAGTATTTT. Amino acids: CASSAQLATTDTQYF.

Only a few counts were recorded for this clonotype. The CDR3: CAIGAGTLETQYF. For the CDR3, the DNA is TGTGCCATCGGTGCAGGGACCCTAGAGACCCAGTACTTC. The J gene is TRBJ2-5, the V gene TRBV10-3, with D possibly being TRBD1 or TRBD2 (5 bases each). Trimming took off 8 bases at V and 4 bases at J, with 14 bases between the two ends. This CDR3 is 13 amino acids long. CDR1 and CDR2 (germline): ENHRY, SYGVKD.

CDR3 residues: CASSVDFGFQPQHF. The CDR3 nucleotides are TGCGCCAGCAGTGTCGATTTCGGGTTTCAGCCCCAGCATTTT. The rearrangement links TRBV10-2 to TRBJ1-5; D not certain. Trimming shortened V by 4 bases and J by 6 bases, and 13 bases separated the two germline ends. The germline V gene encodes CDR1 WSHSY and CDR2 SAAADI. The CDR3 is 14 residues long.

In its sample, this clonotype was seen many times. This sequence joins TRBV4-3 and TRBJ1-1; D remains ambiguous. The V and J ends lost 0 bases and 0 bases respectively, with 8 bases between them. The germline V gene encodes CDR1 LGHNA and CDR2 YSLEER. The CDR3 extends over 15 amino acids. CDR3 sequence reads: CASSQDEQLNTEAFF. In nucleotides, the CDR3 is TGCGCCAGCAGCCAAGATGAACAGCTGAACACTGAAGCTTTCTTT.

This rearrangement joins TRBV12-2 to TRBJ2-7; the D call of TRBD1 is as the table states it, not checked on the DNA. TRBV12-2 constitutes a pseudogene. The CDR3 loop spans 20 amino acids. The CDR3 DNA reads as TGTGCAAGTCGCTCGGAGGACAGAGGGACAGGGATGGGGGGGAGCTACGAGCAGTACTTC. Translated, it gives CASRSEDRGTGMGGSYEQYF.

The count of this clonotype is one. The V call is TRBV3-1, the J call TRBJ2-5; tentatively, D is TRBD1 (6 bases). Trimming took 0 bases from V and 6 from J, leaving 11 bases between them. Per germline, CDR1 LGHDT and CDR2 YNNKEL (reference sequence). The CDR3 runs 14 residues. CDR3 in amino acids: CASSQEGAPKTQYF. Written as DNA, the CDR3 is TGTGCCAGCAGCCAAGAGGGGGCCCCAAAGACCCAGTACTTC.

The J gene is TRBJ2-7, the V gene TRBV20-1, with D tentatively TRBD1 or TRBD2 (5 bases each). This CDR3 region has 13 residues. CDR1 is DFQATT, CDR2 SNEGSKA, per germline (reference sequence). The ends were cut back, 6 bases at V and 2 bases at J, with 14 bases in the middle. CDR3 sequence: CSAGTRVAYEQYF. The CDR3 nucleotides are TGCAGTGCCGGGACCAGGGTGGCCTACGAGCAGTACTTC.

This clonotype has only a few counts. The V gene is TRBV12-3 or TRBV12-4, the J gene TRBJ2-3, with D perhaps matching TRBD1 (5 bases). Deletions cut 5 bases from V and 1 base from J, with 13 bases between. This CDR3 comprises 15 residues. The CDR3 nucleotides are TGTGCCAGCAGTCGCCCAGGGTTTGGCACAGATACGCAGTATTTT. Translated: CASSRPGFGTDTQYF.

In nucleotides, the CDR3 is TGTGCCAGCATCTTTAGCGGGGGAGGCGACGAGCAGTACTTC. This gives the protein CASIFSGGGDEQYF. This chain connects TRBV12-3 or TRBV12-4 to TRBJ2-7; 9 nucleotides line up with TRBD2. The J segment lost 5 bases and the V segment lost 7 bases, leaving 9 bases of the junction unmatched. There are 14 residues in the CDR3.

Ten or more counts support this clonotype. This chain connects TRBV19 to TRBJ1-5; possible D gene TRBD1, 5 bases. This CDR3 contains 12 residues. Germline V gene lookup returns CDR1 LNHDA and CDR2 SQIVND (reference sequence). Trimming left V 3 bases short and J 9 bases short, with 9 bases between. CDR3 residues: CASSIGQGPQHF. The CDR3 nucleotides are TGTGCCAGTAGTATCGGCCAGGGGCCCCAGCATTTT.

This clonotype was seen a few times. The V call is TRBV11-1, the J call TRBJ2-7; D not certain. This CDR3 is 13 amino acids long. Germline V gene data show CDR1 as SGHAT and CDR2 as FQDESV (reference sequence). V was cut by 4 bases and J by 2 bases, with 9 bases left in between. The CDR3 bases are TGTGCCAGCAGCTCAGGACCCACCTACGAGCAGTACTTC. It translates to CASSSGPTYEQYF.

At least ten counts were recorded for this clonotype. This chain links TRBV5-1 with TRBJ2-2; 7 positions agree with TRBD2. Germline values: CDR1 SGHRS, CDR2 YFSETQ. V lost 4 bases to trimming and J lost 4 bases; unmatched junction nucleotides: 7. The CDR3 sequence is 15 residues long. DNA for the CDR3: TGCGCCAGCAGCAAGGCGGGAGAAAGCACCGGGGAGCTGTTTTTT. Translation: CASSKAGESTGELFF.

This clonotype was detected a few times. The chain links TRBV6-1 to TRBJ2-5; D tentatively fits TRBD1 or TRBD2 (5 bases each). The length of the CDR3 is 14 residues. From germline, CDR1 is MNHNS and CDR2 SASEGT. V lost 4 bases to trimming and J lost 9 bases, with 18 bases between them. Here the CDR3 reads CASSGLEGPGPQYF. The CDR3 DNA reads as TGTGCCAGCAGTGGGTTGGAAGGGCCGGGGCCCCAGTACTTC.